This T cell receptor (beta chain) comes out of a study of T cell changes during pregnancy in multiple sclerosis. Germline lookup yields CDR1 MNHEY and CDR2 SVGAGI. The V end lost 0 bases, the J end lost 5 bases, and 11 bases lay between the germline ends. This CDR3 comprises 15 residues. TCRdb's table, derived via immunoSEQ multiplex PCR, lists solely in-frame clones and lacks some. Of under 70,000 clones listed, 80% to 95% are singletons. The chain links TRBV6-5 to TRBJ1-5; no reliable D call. This specimen was peripheral blood, taken in the third trimester of pregnancy. The source is a female donor in good health, enrolled as a control in a pregnancy study. This CDR3 is CASSYSAGSYQPQHF. The CDR3 bases are TGTGCCAGCAGTTACTCAGCGGGGAGCTATCAGCCCCAGCATTTT.